This T cell receptor (beta chain) was profiled in a study of blood T cells in healthy people across ages. The use of a sample-barcoded 5' primer and a J-beta primer mix characterized a second PCR of roughly 6 to 11 cycles. A template-switch adaptor that had 12 random nucleotides put a tag on each cDNA molecule. Each sample yielded at least 3 million CDR3-containing paired-end reads. Via MiXCR, TCRdb re-called the 5' RACE reads, giving one row per CDR3 protein. The table includes some 800,000 distinct CDR3 sequences, 20% to 25% detected once. The CDR3 runs 17 residues. CDR1 and CDR2 from the germline V gene are MNHEY and SVGAGI. Losses at the gene ends were 3 bases for V and 3 bases for J; bases not matched to a gene: 11. A further study also used this sample, focusing on T cells of mothers and their children. That work states: Sample barcodes plus 2-4 random nucleotides came from the M1S primer. No clone of persistent microchimeric T cells was detected.

The rearrangement uses TRBV6-5 and TRBJ2-3; 8 bases fit TRBD1. The specimen sequenced was blood. This sequence was found in a boy aged 10-17 years in good health. CDR3 loop: CASSYAGARGRTDTQYF. CDR3 in DNA: TGTGCCAGCAGTTATGCTGGGGCCAGGGGGCGGACAGATACGCAGTATTTT.